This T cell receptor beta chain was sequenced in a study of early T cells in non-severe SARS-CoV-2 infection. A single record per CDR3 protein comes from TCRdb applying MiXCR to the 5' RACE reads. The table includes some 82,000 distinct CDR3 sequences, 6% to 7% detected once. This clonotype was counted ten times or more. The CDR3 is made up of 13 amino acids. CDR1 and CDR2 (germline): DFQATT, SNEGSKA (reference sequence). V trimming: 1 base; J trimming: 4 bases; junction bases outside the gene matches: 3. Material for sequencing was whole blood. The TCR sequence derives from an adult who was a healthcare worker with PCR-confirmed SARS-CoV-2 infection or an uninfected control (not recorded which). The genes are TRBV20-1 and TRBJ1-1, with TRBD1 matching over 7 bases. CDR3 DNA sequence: TGCAGTGCTAGAGTGGGACAGACCACTGAAGCTTTCTTT. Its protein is CSARVGQTTEAFF.